This T cell receptor (beta chain) came from a study of OX40 agonist ivuxolimab in advanced cancers. V was shortened by 6 bases and J by 0 bases, with 12 bases between the two germline ends. Germline lookup yields CDR1 MRHNA and CDR2 SNTAGT. This CDR3 is built from 16 residues. Findings and limits, study-wide: CD4+ T cells averaged fewer expanded clones than CD8+ T cells.

This clone is judged medium-sized. The antigen is undetermined. Method: immunoSEQ multiplex PCR; TCRdb's copy keeps in-frame clones and lacks some. The sample consists of more than 35,000 clones, around 88% of them appearing once. The chain recombines TRBV6-4 with TRBJ2-6; D is perhaps TRBD2 (5 bases). The material was CD4+ or CD8+ T cells sorted from blood, obtained in a trial of the OX40 agonist ivuxolimab. The receptor was derived from an adult with an advanced solid tumor such as melanoma, head and neck, liver or kidney cancer. This chain's CDR3 is CASSKRGSSGANVLTF. CDR3 DNA: TGTGCCAGCAGCAAACGGGGTTCCTCTGGGGCCAACGTCCTGACTTTC.